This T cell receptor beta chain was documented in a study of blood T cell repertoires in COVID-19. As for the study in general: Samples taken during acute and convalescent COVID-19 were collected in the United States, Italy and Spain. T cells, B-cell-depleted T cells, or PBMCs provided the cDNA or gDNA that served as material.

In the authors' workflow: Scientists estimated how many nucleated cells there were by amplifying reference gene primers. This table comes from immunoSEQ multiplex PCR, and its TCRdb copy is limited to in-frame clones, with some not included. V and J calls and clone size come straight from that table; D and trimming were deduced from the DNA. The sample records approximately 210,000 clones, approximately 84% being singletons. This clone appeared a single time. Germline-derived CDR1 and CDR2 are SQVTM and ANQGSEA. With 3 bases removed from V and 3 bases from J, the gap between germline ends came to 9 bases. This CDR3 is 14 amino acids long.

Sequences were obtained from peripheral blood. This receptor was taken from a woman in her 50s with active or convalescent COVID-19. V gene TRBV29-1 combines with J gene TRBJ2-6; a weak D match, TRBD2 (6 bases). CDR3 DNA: TGCAGCGTTGAGCGGAGGGATGGGGCCAACGTCCTGACTTTC. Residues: CSVERRDGANVLTF.